This T cell receptor (beta chain) was sequenced during a study of vaccination and CD4 T cells after COVID-19 (dated 2022 in TCRdb). The study in broad terms: SARS-CoV-2 positivity had been established in the convalescent patients by nasal swab PCR, and mild disease was recorded in about 9 of these patients and severe disease in one. Six males and four females were included in the convalescent cohort, with two Hispanic individuals, seven Caucasians, two Asians and one multiracial person represented. Participants got two doses of the Pfizer-BioNTech BNT162b2 vaccine (n=8) or two doses of the Moderna mRNA-1273 vaccine (n=2). Post-COVID blood samples from convalescent patients were collected a median of around 110 days after diagnosis, with a range of 35 to 161 days. The time from the second vaccine dose to post-vaccine blood sampling had a median of approximately 72 days and ranged from about 12 to 250 days. For stimulating the cultures, overlapping spike peptide pools were used, derived from SARS-CoV-2 as well as from the common cold coronaviruses HCoV-NL63, HCoV-OC43 and HCoV-229E. In control cultures, a CEFX viral epitope pool was used as positive control, an HIV-1 Nef peptide pool was used as negative control, or no peptide was added. The spike-specific CD4+ TCR repertoire was compared before and after mRNA vaccination in approximately ten COVID-19 convalescent patients and a few infection-naive healthy vaccine recipients. Findings and caveats that apply to the study as a whole: The median number of SARS-CoV-2-reactive clonotypes rose from around 21 after infection to roughly 38 after vaccination, but the change was not significant. Nearly all vaccine-specific clones in convalescent patients (304 of 307) were mono-reactive for SARS-CoV-2 spike rather than cross-reactive with common cold coronaviruses. Among the post-vaccine SARS-CoV-2-reactive clones in convalescent patients, a median around 85% showed up only after vaccination, which suggests vaccine-specific priming. The number of convalescent patients in the study was relatively small, and the study did not examine early timepoints following natural infection.

V is pruned by 6 bases and J by 5 bases, leaving 14 bases of the junction without a gene match. From cysteine to phenylalanine, the CDR3 is 16 amino acids long. CDR3 DNA is the only sequence kept; it has 48 bases, read in frame from the first base. CDR1 MNHEY and CDR2 SVGEGT are derived from the germline V gene. Reading the label with the study, this specimen's treatment or condition is: roughly 10-day PBMC culture with coronavirus spike peptide pools or control peptides (ViraFEST assay). The study used the ViraFEST assay, which expanded antigen-specific T cells with peptide pools and then identified expanded clonotypes by TCR sequencing. The positive SARS-CoV-2 PCR tests of the convalescent patients were dated from March to December 2020, before the Alpha, Beta and Delta variants emerged in the United States. Each well held around 2 million PBMCs cultured with 10 ug/ml peptide pools in IMDM containing around 4.5% human AB serum and around 10 IU/ml IL-2. On days 3 and 7, half of the culture medium was replaced with fresh IL-2-containing medium. After 10 to 11 days of culture, CD4+ T cells were isolated by negative selection using the EasySep CD4+ T cell isolation kit. Ficoll-Paque Plus gradient centrifugation was used to isolate PBMCs from whole blood, and the isolated PBMCs were then either used fresh or cryopreserved at -140C. In general, triplicate wells were set up for every culture condition.

Libraries were made using PCR. DNA from cultured CD4+ T cells was subjected to TCR sequencing with the Oncomine TCR Beta short-read assay at the Johns Hopkins FTIC core. Genomic DNA was extracted from the cultured CD4+ T cells with the QIAamp micro DNA kit. Oncomine TCR Beta libraries from cultured CD4+ T cells were pooled using unique dual indexes and sequenced on an Illumina iSeq 100. As for the original processing: Non-productive sequences were removed, and CDR3s that did not start with C, did not end with F or W, or were shorter than 7 amino acids were discarded. Antigen-specific clonotypes were identified with the MANAFEST web application by comparing peptide-stimulated wells with reference and other culture wells. For a clone to be called positive, the clone needed an FDR below 0.05, an odds ratio above 5, and a productive frequency above 0.1% in at least two of three replicate wells. A clonotype was classed as cross-reactive if the clonotype showed significant expansion both in SARS-CoV-2 spike wells and in at least one common cold coronavirus spike condition. Using R version 3.6.1, CDR3 homology was evaluated through Levenshtein distances (stringdist) along with unrooted phylogenetic trees (ape). TCRdb took the public reads, trimmed them with fastp at Q25, ran MiXCR for clone calling and kept in-frame beta chains. Records with the same CDR3 protein are collapsed into one entry carrying the most frequent genes and DNA. These V and J calls are TCRdb output, not the study's own analysis. The sample table contains almost 20,000 distinct CDR3 sequences; only one count was recorded for approximately 52% of them. In total, the top ten clones hold approximately 9.9% of the sample.

A remark on this clonotype: This receptor's antigen is unknown. Within one base of it there is no much larger clone, and no base qualities were kept.

Sequences were obtained from CD4+ T cells from blood, cultured in vitro. Rearrangement joined TRBV6-2 or TRBV6-3 to TRBJ2-5; 8 junctional bases match TRBD1. The TCR originated in a human donor who had recovered from COVID-19. The encoded CDR3 is CASSPWAGGSGETQYF. At the DNA level, the sequence is TGTGCCAGCAGCCCCTGGGCAGGGGGCAGCGGGGAGACCCAGTACTTC.